Listed below are T cell receptor beta chains from one sample, sequenced in a study of a mutant IDH1 vaccine in newly diagnosed glioma. For these TCRs, the target antigens are not known. Method: immunoSEQ multiplex PCR; TCRdb's copy keeps in-frame clones and lacks some. In the table there are approximately 44,000 clones, about 82% of which are singletons. The sample in question was PBMCs, obtained from a glioma patient whose treatment included an IDH1 peptide vaccine. These receptors were taken from a man aged 35-49 years with glioma. CDR3s include the opening cysteine and the closing phenylalanine or tryptophan. A D gene is named only where the DNA matches it firmly. A clone size is listed for some rows: how often the clone was seen (once, few, many), or a class if it is expanded.

V gene,D gene,clone size,J gene,CDR3 DNA,CDR3 protein
TRBV19,TRBD1,few,TRBJ1-2,TGTGCCACCTCCGGGACAGGGGGCCGCGATGGCTACACCTTC,CATSGTGGRDGYTF
TRBV19,TRBD1,few,TRBJ2-5,TGTGCCAGTAGTCCCCGACAGGGGGCCGGGGAGACCCAGTACTTC,CASSPRQGAGETQYF
TRBV4-3,TRBD2,NA,TRBJ2-3,TGCGCCAGCAGCCAAGAATGGGGAGCGGTGGGACTAGCGGGAAGGCGGGCAGATACGCAGTATTTT,CASSQEWGAVGLAGRRADTQYF
TRBV7-2,TRBD2,NA,TRBJ2-5,TGTGCCAGCAGCTTATGGGCCCTAGCGGAAGAGTACCAAGAGACCCAGTACTTC,CASSLWALAEEYQETQYF
TRBV5-6,NA,NA,TRBJ1-5,TGTGCCAGCAGCTACCAGGGACTCAATCAGCCCCAGCATTTT,CASSYQGLNQPQHF
TRBV27,TRBD2,NA,TRBJ2-3,TGTGCCAGCAGTTTACCACTAGCGGGAGGGCCAGGGGGGACAGATACGCAGTATTTT,CASSLPLAGGPGGTDTQYF
TRBV6-1,TRBD2,few,TRBJ2-3,TGTGCCAGCAGTGTTTCCGGCGGGACTAGCAGCAAACATACGCAGTATTTT,CASSVSGGTSSKHTQYF
TRBV18,TRBD1,few,TRBJ1-2,TGTGCCAGCTCACCAGATGGGACAGGGCCCTATGGCTACACCTTC,CASSPDGTGPYGYTF
TRBV10-2,NA,NA,TRBJ1-1,TGCGCCAGCAGTGGCGGTAGTGGGAACACTGAAGCTTTCTTT,CASSGGSGNTEAFF
TRBV6-5,NA,NA,TRBJ2-1,TGTGCCAGCACCGAAGGGGGGGGAAGGATCAATGAGCAGTTCTTC,CASTEGGGRINEQFF
TRBV19,NA,NA,TRBJ1-4,TGTGCCAGTAGTACCCGGGCCGGGACACCTAATGAAAAACTGTTTTTT,CASSTRAGTPNEKLFF
TRBV7-9,TRBD1,NA,TRBJ2-3,TGTGCCAGCAGCTTGGACAGGGGGCGCGAAGATACGCAGTATTTT,CASSLDRGREDTQYF
TRBV6-4,TRBD2,NA,TRBJ2-1,TGTGCCAGCAGTGACGGTAGCGGGAGCACCAATGAGCAGTTCTTC,CASSDGSGSTNEQFF
TRBV25-1,TRBD1,NA,TRBJ1-1,TGTGCCAGCAGTACGAGACAGGGCGGCACTGAAGCTTTCTTT,CASSTRQGGTEAFF
TRBV2,NA,once,TRBJ2-1,TGTGCCAGCAGCCCGAGAGACGAGCAGTTCTTC,CASSPRDEQFF
TRBV19,NA,NA,TRBJ2-2,TGTGCCAGTGGATCCCGGAACACCGGGGAGCTGTTTTTT,CASGSRNTGELFF
TRBV30,NA,NA,TRBJ2-2,TGTGCCTGGAGGAAGAGCACCGGGGAGCTGTTTTTT,CAWRKSTGELFF
TRBV25-1,NA,NA,TRBJ2-3,TGTGCCAGCAGTGATACAGGGACTGTCACAGATACGCAGTATTTT,CASSDTGTVTDTQYF
TRBV30,NA,NA,TRBJ2-3,TGTGCCTGGACAGGGGAGGTGGCAGATACGCAGTATTTT,CAWTGEVADTQYF
TRBV4-3,NA,NA,TRBJ1-4,TGCGCCAGCAGCCAAGATACCAGGTTGAATGAAAAACTGTTTTTT,CASSQDTRLNEKLFF
TRBV9,NA,NA,TRBJ2-2,TGTGCCAGCAGCGCACTGATCAGGGGTACGAACACCGGGGAGCTGTTTTTT,CASSALIRGTNTGELFF
TRBV10-2,NA,NA,TRBJ1-5,TGCGCCAGCAGTGAGTCTGGTGCGAATCAGCCCCAGCATTTT,CASSESGANQPQHF
TRBV14,NA,NA,TRBJ2-1,TGTGCCAGCAGCCAACGCCGGGCGAACAATGAGCAGTTCTTC,CASSQRRANNEQFF
TRBV18,NA,NA,TRBJ1-4,TGTGCCAGCTCACCAGGGCTCGCAACTAATGAAAAACTGTTTTTT,CASSPGLATNEKLFF
TRBV29-1,NA,once,TRBJ2-1,TGCAGCACGATTAGCGGACCGTACAATGAGCAGTTCTTC,CSTISGPYNEQFF
TRBV19,NA,NA,TRBJ1-3,TGTGCCAGTAGTACGGGGGTAGAAGGAAACACCATATATTTT,CASSTGVEGNTIYF
TRBV9,TRBD1,NA,TRBJ1-2,TGTGCCAGCAGCGCTGACAGGGGGGAGAATGGCTACACCTTC,CASSADRGENGYTF
TRBV6-5,TRBD1,NA,TRBJ1-5,TGTGCCAGCAGTTACACAGGGGGCGGCAATCAGCCCCAGCATTTT,CASSYTGGGNQPQHF